This T cell receptor (beta chain) is from a study of blood T cell repertoires in COVID-19. At the level of the study: In each case, the material was cDNA or gDNA derived from T cells, B-cell-depleted T cells, or PBMCs.

This clone was counted a few times. The CDR3 consists of 16 residues. CDR1 is SGHRS, CDR2 YFSETQ, per germline. V shed 5 bases and J shed 7 bases, with 19 bases lying between them. In the authors' workflow: Reference gene primer amplification gave estimated nucleated cell counts. TCRdb's copy holds only in-frame clones and misses some; the assay was immunoSEQ multiplex PCR. Clonal size and the V and J genes are those of that table, whereas D and trimming came from the DNA. The sample carries 110,000 or so clones, roughly four fifths recorded once. The rearrangement links TRBV5-1 to TRBJ1-6; no definite D call. The sequence came from a human donor in a cohort sampled during active COVID-19. The sequenced material came from peripheral blood. This CDR3 reads CASRPGSPGNNSPLHF. DNA of the CDR3: TGCGCCAGCAGGCCGGGGAGCCCCGGGAACAATTCACCCCTCCACTTT.